This is a list of T cell receptor beta chains from one sample in a study of human T cells and chemical hapten exposure. Each CDR3 protein is one row after TCRdb ran MiXCR on the RACE reads. Of about 130,000 distinct CDR3 sequences in the sample, around 8.3% were seen once. The sequenced sample was whole blood. These receptors were obtained from a male donor in good health. Some clones in this sample may be carry-over from other donors' samples. The CDR3 runs from the conserved cysteine through the conserved F or W. Each record gives: clone size, D gene, V gene, J gene, CDR3 DNA, CDR3 protein. D genes are given only for firm matches. Size values are once, few and many counts, or a class for expanded clones, and some rows have none.

many	-	TRBV20-1	TRBJ1-5	TGCAGTGCTAGCCAAGTGAATCAGCCCCAGCATTTT	CSASQVNQPQHF
few	TRBD1	TRBV6-1	TRBJ2-1	TGTGCCAGCAGGAGGACAGGGGACTCCTACAATGAGCAGTTCTTC	CASRRTGDSYNEQFF
-	-	TRBV5-1	TRBJ1-2	TGCGCCAGCAGCTTGGTGGGAGGGCAAGGCTACACCTTC	CASSLVGGQGYTF
many	-	TRBV13	TRBJ2-3	TGTGCCAGCAGCCCTACTCGGGATACGCAGTATTTT	CASSPTRDTQYF
few	TRBD1	TRBV7-2	TRBJ1-2	TGTGCCAGCAGCACCAGACAGGGCTTTAACTATGGCTACACCTTC	CASSTRQGFNYGYTF
-	-	TRBV5-1	TRBJ2-3	TGCGCCAGCAGCTTGGGAGCGTTGAGAGGCACAGATACGCAGTATTTT	CASSLGALRGTDTQYF
few	-	TRBV2	TRBJ2-1	TGTGCCAGCAGTGAAGTAAGGGGTTCCTACAATGAGCAGTTCTTC	CASSEVRGSYNEQFF
many	TRBD2	TRBV27	TRBJ2-7	TGTGCCAGCAGTCACTATGTCGGGGGGGAGTTAGGGTACGAGCAGTACTTC	CASSHYVGGELGYEQYF
many	TRBD2	TRBV12-3/TRBV12-4	TRBJ2-3	TGTGCCAGCAGTTTTCTCCATAGCGGGAGAGGGGATACGCAGTATTTT	CASSFLHSGRGDTQYF
many	-	TRBV5-4	TRBJ1-4	TGTGCCAGCAGCTTGGACCCCAGGGCAACTAATGAAAAACTGTTTTTT	CASSLDPRATNEKLFF
-	TRBD1	TRBV20-1	TRBJ1-2	TGCAGTGCTAACGACCGGACAGGTTATAACTATGGCTACACCTTC	CSANDRTGYNYGYTF
few	-	TRBV7-2	TRBJ1-1	TGTGCCAGCAAGGTTAACACTGAAGCTTTCTTT	CASKVNTEAFF
-	-	TRBV7-9	TRBJ1-5	TGTGTCAGCAGCACCGGGCCCCCCAGTCGGCCCCAGCATTTT	CVSSTGPPSRPQHF
few	-	TRBV27	TRBJ1-2	TGTGCCAGCAGTTTAGGGGGGGCTTATGGCTACACCTTC	CASSLGGAYGYTF
few	TRBD2	TRBV25-1	TRBJ2-1	TGTGCCAGCAGTGGACTAGCGGGAGGAAACTACAATGAGCAGTTCTTC	CASSGLAGGNYNEQFF
few	TRBD2	TRBV7-2	TRBJ2-3	TGTGCCAGCAGTCGCGGGGGGGCAGGGACGCAGTATTTT	CASSRGGAGTQYF
-	TRBD2	TRBV18	TRBJ2-3	TGTGCCAGCTCACCCCTAGCGGGAGTGGATACGCAGTATTTT	CASSPLAGVDTQYF
few	TRBD1	TRBV5-1	TRBJ2-7	TGCGCCAGCAGCGTCTTGGGACAGGGGGCTTACGAGCAGTACTTC	CASSVLGQGAYEQYF
many	-	TRBV25-1	TRBJ2-7	TGTGCCAGCAGTGAATGGGGGGCGGGAGCCGAGCAGTACTTC	CASSEWGAGAEQYF
few	-	TRBV10-3	TRBJ1-5	TGTGCCATCAGCCAGGGTGATCAGCCCCAGCATTTT	CAISQGDQPQHF
many	-	TRBV7-9	TRBJ2-7	TGTGCCAGCAGCTTGAGGGGGACTCCAGCGAACGAGCAGTACTTC	CASSLRGTPANEQYF
-	-	TRBV12-3/TRBV12-4	TRBJ2-1	TGTGCCAGCGTAGCGGTTTCCTCCTACAATGAGCAGTTCTTC	CASVAVSSYNEQFF
many	-	TRBV27	TRBJ2-7	TGTGCCAGCAGTCTCTCCGGGGCCTACGAGCAGTACTTC	CASSLSGAYEQYF
-	TRBD2	TRBV20-1	TRBJ2-5	TGCAGTGCCGAAGGAGTGAGCGGGAGTTTGCGAGAGACCCAGTACTTC	CSAEGVSGSLRETQYF
-	TRBD2	TRBV7-8	TRBJ2-7	TGTGCCAGCAGCCCGAGGGAGACTAGCGGGAGCGCCTACGAGCAGTACTTC	CASSPRETSGSAYEQYF
-	TRBD2	TRBV7-2	TRBJ2-1	TGTGCCAGCAGTCGTTTAGCGGGGGGCTACGGGGGTGAGCAGTTCTTC	CASSRLAGGYGGEQFF